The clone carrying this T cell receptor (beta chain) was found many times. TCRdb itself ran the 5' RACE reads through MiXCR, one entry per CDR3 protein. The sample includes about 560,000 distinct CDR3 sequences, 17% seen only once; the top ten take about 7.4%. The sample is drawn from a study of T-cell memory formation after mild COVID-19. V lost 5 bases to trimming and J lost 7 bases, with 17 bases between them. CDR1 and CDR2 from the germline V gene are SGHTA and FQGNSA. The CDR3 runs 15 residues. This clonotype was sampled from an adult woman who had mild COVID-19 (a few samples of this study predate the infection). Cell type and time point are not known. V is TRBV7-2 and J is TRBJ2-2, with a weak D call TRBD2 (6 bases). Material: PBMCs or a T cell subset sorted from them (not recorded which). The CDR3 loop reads CASSARLGGDGELFF. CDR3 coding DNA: TGTGCCAGCAGCGCCCGACTAGGAGGGGACGGGGAGCTGTTTTTT.